This TCR beta chain was recovered during a study of T cell responses to AZD1222 COVID-19 vaccine. Clones were read by immunoSEQ multiplex PCR, and TCRdb kept only the in-frame ones, dropping some. Of under 170,000 clones in the sample, about 95% were seen once. CDR1 is MGHRA, CDR2 YSYEKL, per germline. V dropped 2 bases and J dropped 2 bases, with 12 bases sitting between them. The CDR3 has 15 residues. This TCR was sampled from an adult in good health. The material sequenced was peripheral blood, taken on day 0 of AZD1222 vaccination. V usage is TRBV4-1 and J usage is TRBJ2-5; no clear D gene. The CDR3 coding sequence is TGCGCCAGCAGCCAATCGGAACTACTTCAAGAGACCCAGTACTTC. Translated, it gives CASSQSELLQETQYF.